This TCR beta chain was retrieved from a study of T cell repertoires in cytomegalovirus infection. Study overall: Used in the study were CMV epitopes, some recently identified and HLA-C-restricted, others well-studied and HLA-B-restricted. Evidence of both CMV infection and a matching HLA type came from public TCR beta signatures.

TCRdb re-derived calls from the reads in MiXCR, one entry per CDR3 protein. The data contain around 800,000 distinct CDR3 sequences, 32% of them singletons. CDR3 size: 17 residues. V dropped 3 bases and J dropped 9 bases, with 27 bases sitting between them. General study points: Pooled public TCR beta family frequency picked out CMV carriers with the relevant HLA. The ex vivo response showed dominance by HLA-C-restricted CMV-specific TCR beta clonotypes.

In its sample, this clonotype was seen a few times. Its antigen is undetermined. The sample was cultured CD8+ T cells from PBMCs, taken from culture after CMV antigen stimulation. The gene calls are TRBV12-3 or TRBV12-4 and TRBJ2-7; D possibly corresponds to TRBD2 (11 bases). This TCR came from a human donor in good health (CMV status not recorded). Some clones in this sample may be carry-over from other donors' samples. The CDR3 region is CASSFPTSGTGAMGQYF. The CDR3 DNA is TGTGCCAGCAGTTTCCCGACTAGCGGGACAGGGGCCATGGGGCAGTACTTC.